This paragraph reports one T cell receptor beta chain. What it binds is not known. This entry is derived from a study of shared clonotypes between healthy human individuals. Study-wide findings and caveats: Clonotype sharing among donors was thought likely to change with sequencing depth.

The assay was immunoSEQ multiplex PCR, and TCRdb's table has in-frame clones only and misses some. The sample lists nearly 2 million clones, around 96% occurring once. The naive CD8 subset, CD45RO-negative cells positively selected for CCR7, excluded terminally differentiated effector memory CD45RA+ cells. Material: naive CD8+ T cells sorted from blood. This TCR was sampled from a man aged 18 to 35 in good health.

The CDR3 DNA reads TGTGCCAGCAGCCTGGATGGGGCCAGGGGTGAAAAACTGTTTTTT. This translates into CASSLDGARGEKLFF. This chain links TRBV5-6 with TRBJ1-4, with D tentatively TRBD1 (6 bases). CDR1 SGHDT and CDR2 YYEEEE come from the germline V gene. The CDR3 runs to 15 residues. Deletions cut 4 bases from V and 7 bases from J, with 17 bases between.